One sample yielded the 15 T cell receptor beta chains listed below, sequenced in a study of blood T cell repertoires in COVID-19. The repertoire was sequenced with immunoSEQ multiplex PCR; TCRdb's copy has only in-frame clones and lacks some. The sample lists more than 300,000 clones, 86% occurring once. The specimen was peripheral blood. The receptors stem from a woman between 50 and 59 years old with acute or convalescent COVID-19.

The genes are TRBV5-1 and TRBJ2-7; 11 bases match TRBD2. The trim removed 4 bases at V and 5 bases at J, leaving 8 bases unmatched. CDR3 size: 15 residues. Germline V gene lookup returns CDR1 SGHRS and CDR2 YFSETQ. The CDR3: CASSLPLAGGDEQYF. The DNA of the CDR3 is TGCGCCAGCAGCCTACCCCTAGCGGGAGGAGACGAGCAGTACTTC.

This chain uses TRBV6-5 with TRBJ1-6, with D tentatively TRBD1 (6 bases). Trimming stripped 2 bases from V and 9 bases from J, with 14 bases between. CDR3 length: 15 amino acids. Germline values: CDR1 MNHEY, CDR2 SVGAGI. CDR3 region: CASSYERGLGSPLHF. As DNA, the CDR3 is TGTGCCAGCAGTTACGAGCGGGGGCTAGGTTCACCCCTCCACTTT.

V gene TRBV20-1 combines with J gene TRBJ2-7; 8 bases map to TRBD1. The CDR3 spans 13 residues. Trimming cost V 3 bases and J 2 bases; bases outside gene matches: 3. Germline CDR1 and CDR2: DFQATT and SNEGSKA (reference sequence). CDR3 amino acids: CSASRTGTYEQYF. CDR3 in DNA: TGCAGTGCTAGTAGGACAGGGACCTACGAGCAGTACTTC.

This sequence joins TRBV5-1 and TRBJ2-7; D remains ambiguous. Germline lookup yields CDR1 SGHRS and CDR2 YFSETQ. V was cut by 1 base and J by 0 bases, with 20 bases left in between. There are 18 residues in the CDR3. CDR3 bases: TGCGCCAGCAGCTTGAGGAGCAGCACGTCTTTAAGCTCCTACGAGCAGTACTTC. Protein sequence: CASSLRSSTSLSSYEQYF. The whole variable domain, remainder taken from reference TRBV5-1 and TRBJ2-7, is KAGVTQTPRYLIKTRGQQVTLSCSPISGHRSVSWYQQTPGQGLQFLFEYFSETQRNKGNFPGRFSGRQFSNSRSEMNVSTLELGDSALYLCASSLRSSTSLSSYEQYFGPGTRLTVT.

The V call is TRBV15, the J call TRBJ2-3; weak D call: TRBD2 (6 bases). Germline lookup yields CDR1 LNHNV and CDR2 YYDKDF (reference sequence). This CDR3 region has 15 residues. The V and J ends lost 3 bases and 2 bases respectively, with 12 bases between them. CDR3 in DNA: TGTGCCACCAGCAGGGGGGGTCTCGACACAGATACGCAGTATTTT. Amino acids: CATSRGGLDTDTQYF.

The J gene is TRBJ2-5, the V gene TRBV2; 7 bases map to TRBD1. V lost 10 bases to trimming and J lost 4 bases; unmatched junction nucleotides: 9. This CDR3 comprises 13 residues. Germline V gene sequence: CDR1 SNHLY, CDR2 FYNNEI. CDR3 amino acids: CAIHRQGGETQYF. CDR3 sequence (DNA): TGTGCCATCCACAGACAGGGTGGAGAGACCCAGTACTTC. Drawing the rest from reference TRBV2 and TRBJ2-5, the complete variable domain is EPEVTQTPSHQVTQMGQEVILRCVPISNHLYFYWYRQILGQKVEFLVSFYNNEISEKSEIFDDQFSVERPDGSNFTLKIRSTKLEDSAMYFCAIHRQGGETQYFGPGTRLLVL.

J is TRBJ1-5 and V is TRBV5-3, with D tentatively TRBD1 (6 bases). TRBV5-3 qualifies as an ORF whose function is uncertain. The CDR3 length is 21 residues. V lost 4 bases, J lost 0 bases, and 29 bases lay in between. CDR3: CARSLLTGSVYQINSNQPQHF. The CDR3 coding sequence is TGTGCCAGAAGCCTCTTGACAGGTTCCGTATACCAAATTAATAGCAATCAGCCCCAGCATTTT.

The rearrangement joins TRBV7-2 to TRBJ2-3, with 12 bases lining up with TRBD2. V shed 7 bases, J shed 4 bases, and the junction held 3 bases outside the gene matches. The CDR3 extends over 14 amino acids. CDR1 and CDR2 (germline): SGHTA, FQGNSA. In DNA form, the CDR3 reads TGTGCCAGCAAGACTAGCGGGAGTGCAGATACGCAGTATTTT. Amino acid sequence: CASKTSGSADTQYF.

This clone was recorded a few times. V and J are TRBV5-1 and TRBJ2-7; possibly TRBD1 for D (6 bases). The germline V gene has CDR1 SGHRS and CDR2 YFSETQ. The CDR3 is made up of 14 amino acids. Trimming left V 1 base short and J 5 bases short, with 13 bases between. CDR3 sequence: CASSLSQKGDEQYF. CDR3 DNA sequence: TGCGCCAGCAGCTTGTCACAGAAGGGGGACGAGCAGTACTTC.

This chain joins TRBV5-1 and TRBJ2-3, with 8 bases identical to TRBD1. The V and J ends lost 3 bases and 2 bases, in that order; junction bases with no gene match: 5. This CDR3 region has 15 residues. Germline V lookup: CDR1 SGHRS, CDR2 YFSETQ. CDR3 in amino acids: CASSSGQGSTDTQYF. The CDR3, as DNA: TGCGCCAGCAGCTCCGGACAGGGATCCACAGATACGCAGTATTTT.

This rearrangement joins TRBV9 to TRBJ1-6; TRBD1 matches at 7 bases. J gave up 3 bases and V 2 bases, and 5 bases lay outside the gene matches. CDR1 is SGDLS and CDR2 is YYNGEE in the germline V gene. The CDR3 runs to 16 residues. The chain's CDR3 is CASSVSDRVYNSPLHF. The CDR3 DNA reads as TGTGCCAGCAGCGTCTCAGACAGGGTCTATAATTCACCCCTCCACTTT.

This clone was seen more than once but under ten times. This rearrangement joins TRBV5-1 to TRBJ1-1, with 8 bases that match TRBD1. J was trimmed by 5 bases and V by 5 bases; bases with no gene match: 26. The CDR3 contains 20 residues. Germline loops: CDR1 SGHRS, CDR2 YFSETQ. CDR3 sequence: CASRRGDRVFTGGGRTEAFF. CDR3 DNA sequence: TGCGCCAGCAGGAGGGGCGATCGGGTTTTTACAGGGGGAGGACGGACTGAAGCTTTCTTT.

This clone was picked up one time. The rearrangement joins TRBV9 to TRBJ1-2, with D maybe TRBD1 (6 bases). The germline gives CDR1 SGDLS, CDR2 YYNGEE. Trimming removed 3 bases at V and 2 bases at J, with 17 bases between. This CDR3 spans 16 amino acids. The CDR3: CASSAPAGVRNYGYTF. The DNA of the CDR3 is TGTGCCAGCAGCGCACCGGCAGGGGTGAGAAACTATGGCTACACCTTC.

This chain joins TRBV19 and TRBJ1-2, with unresolved D. The CDR3 loop spans 12 amino acids. CDR1 is LNHDA, CDR2 SQIVND, per germline (reference sequence). V lost 6 bases, J lost 9 bases, and 14 bases lay in between. The CDR3 here is CASSWTAGSYTF. CDR3 DNA sequence: TGTGCCAGTAGCTGGACGGCGGGGAGCTACACCTTC.

This sequence joins TRBV11-2 and TRBJ1-1; D unresolved. Trimming took off 5 bases at V and 5 bases at J, with 12 bases between the two ends. The germline V gene encodes CDR1 SGHAT and CDR2 FQNNGV. The CDR3 is made up of 13 amino acids. This CDR3 reads CASSPTVETEAFF. The CDR3 DNA reads TGTGCCAGCAGCCCAACGGTAGAAACTGAAGCTTTCTTT.